These 31 T cell receptor beta chains were all obtained from the same sample, sequenced in a study of cytomegalovirus exposure and HLA in healthy donors. PCR primers comprised 60 Vbeta and 13 Jbeta primers. The data were produced by immunoSEQ multiplex PCR, yet TCRdb's version contains in-frame clones alone and is incomplete. This repertoire shows under 300,000 clones, approximately 82% found once; its top ten account for less than 9%. Sequences were obtained from PBMCs. The receptor set was obtained from a woman aged 55-70 years in good health and CMV-seropositive.

The chain is built from TRBV6-5 and TRBJ2-1; no firm D call. Germline lookup yields CDR1 MNHEY and CDR2 SVGAGI. Trimming removed 8 bases at V and 5 bases at J, with 13 bases between. The CDR3 is made up of 13 amino acids. The CDR3 reads CASFSVRDNEQFF. CDR3 DNA sequence: TGTGCCAGCTTCTCCGTACGGGACAATGAGCAGTTCTTC.

This sequence joins TRBV5-6 and TRBJ1-1; D perhaps matches TRBD1 (6 bases). CDR1 is SGHDT, CDR2 YYEEEE, per germline. This CDR3 comprises 12 residues. Trimming removed 3 bases at V and 7 bases at J, with 10 bases between. Here the CDR3 reads CASSWGTSEAFF. CDR3 DNA sequence: TGTGCCAGCAGCTGGGGGACAAGTGAAGCTTTCTTT.

This chain connects TRBV7-9 to TRBJ2-1, with D maybe TRBD1 (6 bases). Trimming stripped 3 bases from V and 7 bases from J, with 16 bases between. Germline loops: CDR1 SEHNR, CDR2 FQNEAQ (reference sequence). This CDR3 is 15 amino acids long. The CDR3 DNA is TGTGCCAGCAGCTTTCGACCCCCCAGGGGAAATGAGCAGTTCTTC. Its protein is CASSFRPPRGNEQFF.

J is TRBJ2-7 and V is TRBV7-9; a possible D gene is TRBD2 (5 bases). Trimming took 4 bases from V and 5 from J, leaving 15 bases between them. The CDR3 runs 14 residues. Germline V CDR1 and CDR2: SEHNR, FQNEAQ (reference sequence). CDR3 sequence reads: CASSSRTSSNEQYF. CDR3 sequence (DNA): TGTGCCAGCAGCTCCAGGACTTCGTCAAACGAGCAGTACTTC.

The chain is built from TRBV7-9 and TRBJ1-5; TRBD1 matches at 7 bases. Per the germline V gene, CDR1 is SEHNR and CDR2 is FQNEAQ (reference sequence). The CDR3 totals 17 residues. The V gene end was trimmed by 5 bases and the J gene end by 6 bases; junction bases not matched to a gene: 16. Here the CDR3 reads CASSPYTGTPGGQPQHF. CDR3 DNA: TGTGCCAGCAGCCCCTACACCGGGACCCCAGGGGGTCAGCCCCAGCATTTT.

This chain connects TRBV25-1 to TRBJ1-4; no reliable D call. Trimming removed 4 bases from V and 5 bases from J, with 14 bases in between. This CDR3 spans 15 amino acids. Germline-derived CDR1 and CDR2 are MGHDK and SYGVNS. The CDR3 region has the DNA TGTGCCAGCAGTGCCGCCCAAGGAGGCAATGAAAAACTGTTTTTT. This translates into CASSAAQGGNEKLFF. Full variable domain (missing parts from reference TRBV25-1 and TRBJ1-4): EADIYQTPRYLVIGTGKKITLECSQTMGHDKMYWYQQDPGMELHLIHYSYGVNSTEKGDLSSESTVSRIRTEHFPLTLESARPSHTSQYLCASSAAQGGNEKLFFGSGTQLSVL.

This clone was recorded a few times. The V call is TRBV5-3, the J call TRBJ2-3; 9 bases agree with TRBD2. TRBV5-3 is designated an ORF whose function remains uncertain. CDR3 length: 19 residues. V was clipped by 0 bases and J by 2 bases; unmatched bases: 13. CDR3 sequence: CARSLGPAGGRWDTDTQYF. The CDR3 DNA is TGTGCCAGAAGCTTGGGGCCAGCGGGAGGACGGTGGGACACAGATACGCAGTATTTT.

The chain recombines TRBV6-7 with TRBJ2-2; TRBD2 agrees at 7 bases. TRBV6-7 is annotated as an ORF whose role is uncertain. Losses at the gene ends were 6 bases for V and 4 bases for J; bases not matched to a gene: 20. The CDR3 loop spans 19 amino acids. CDR3 nucleotide sequence: TGTGCCAGCAGGCCCCCGGGCGGGAGAGGAGGAAGGCGCACCGGGGAGCTGTTTTTT. Translated, it gives CASRPPGGRGGRRTGELFF.

In regard to this clone: Other DNA sequences of this sample code for an identical CDR3. The chain recombines TRBV5-1 with TRBJ2-7; 7 bases line up with TRBD2. Germline V gene sequence: CDR1 SGHRS, CDR2 YFSETQ. The CDR3 is made up of 14 amino acids. V lost 0 bases to trimming and J lost 0 bases; unmatched junction nucleotides: 0. The CDR3 sequence: CASSLGGGSYEQYF. CDR3 DNA sequence: TGCGCCAGCAGCTTGGGGGGGGGCTCCTACGAGCAGTACTTC. Full variable domain (rest looked up from reference TRBV5-1 and TRBJ2-7): KAGVTQTPRYLIKTRGQQVTLSCSPISGHRSVSWYQQTPGQGLQFLFEYFSETQRNKGNFPGRFSGRQFSNSRSEMNVSTLELGDSALYLCASSLGGGSYEQYFGPGTRLTVT.

This clone appeared a single time. The chain is built from TRBV2 and TRBJ1-2; D is unresolved. V dropped 8 bases and J dropped 7 bases, with 17 bases sitting between them. The CDR3 totals 13 residues. Germline assignment: CDR1 SNHLY and CDR2 FYNNEI. CDR3 sequence reads: CASYMTAEGGYTF. The DNA of the CDR3 is TGTGCCAGCTATATGACGGCGGAAGGTGGCTACACCTTC.

J is TRBJ2-7 and V is TRBV5-1, with unresolved D. Germline lookup yields CDR1 SGHRS and CDR2 YFSETQ. CDR3 length equals 13 residues. V lost 4 bases and J lost 5, with 13 bases in between. The CDR3 DNA follows: TGCGCCAGCAGCCCCGGCCCCCGGGACGAGCAGTACTTC. This codes for CASSPGPRDEQYF.

The chain links TRBV28 to TRBJ1-5; no reliable D call. Germline CDR1 MDHEN, CDR2 SYDVKM. The CDR3 runs 14 residues. The germline V and J ends were trimmed by 6 bases and 1 base, with 10 bases remaining between them. CDR3 region: CASSPGGSNQPQHF. Here the CDR3 DNA reads TGTGCCAGCAGCCCCGGAGGGAGCAATCAGCCCCAGCATTTT.

V usage is TRBV9 and J usage is TRBJ1-1, with D maybe TRBD1 (5 bases). V lost 4 bases and J 2 bases, leaving 9 bases between the germline ends. This CDR3 spans 13 amino acids. Germline CDR1 and CDR2: SGDLS and YYNGEE. CDR3 region: CASSIGQNTEAFF. CDR3 nucleotide sequence: TGTGCCAGCAGCATAGGACAAAACACTGAAGCTTTCTTT.

J is TRBJ2-7 and V is TRBV7-8; 7 bases line up with TRBD2. Germline V gene lookup returns CDR1 SGHVS and CDR2 FQNEAQ. Unmatched junction bases numbered 13, after V lost 5 bases and J lost 3 bases. The CDR3 extends over 16 amino acids. The CDR3 nucleotides are TGTGCCAGCAGCCCGAGCGAGTTAGCGGGCCTCTACGAGCAGTACTTC. Its translation: CASSPSELAGLYEQYF.

V and J are TRBV19 and TRBJ2-7; 12 bases are a match to TRBD2. Looked up from germline, CDR1 is LNHDA and CDR2 is SQIVND (reference sequence). V lost 5 bases and J lost 1; bases outside the gene matches: 6. The CDR3 has 16 amino acids. CDR3 DNA: TGTGCCAGTAGTCACTCCGGGACTAGCGGGTCCTACGAGCAGTACTTC. This gives the protein CASSHSGTSGSYEQYF.

The chain joins TRBV6-5 to TRBJ2-7; 9 bases are a match to TRBD2. Germline V gene lookup returns CDR1 MNHEY and CDR2 SVGAGI. The CDR3 length is 14 residues. Trimming at V came to 4 bases and at J to 3 bases, leaving 4 bases not matched to a gene. As DNA, the CDR3 is TGTGCCAGCAGTTTCGTAGCGGGAGACTACGAGCAGTACTTC. This gives the protein CASSFVAGDYEQYF.

The chain carries TRBV6-4 and TRBJ2-1, with D unresolved. The V gene's germline CDR1 is MRHNA and CDR2 SNTAGT. Trimming removed 1 base from V and 4 bases from J, with 11 bases in between. This CDR3 has 15 amino acids. Here the CDR3 DNA reads TGTGCCAGCAGTGACTGGGCAGGCTCTTACAATGAGCAGTTCTTC. This translates into CASSDWAGSYNEQFF.

The chain combines TRBV6-5 with TRBJ2-1, with 10 positions matching TRBD2. Germline CDR1 reads MNHEY; CDR2 reads SVGAGI. The V segment lost 4 bases and the J segment 5 bases; nucleotides outside the gene matches: 8. The CDR3 is 16 amino acids. The DNA for the CDR3 is TGTGCCAGCAGTTGGGGAGCGGGAGGGAGGAACAATGAGCAGTTCTTC. Translation: CASSWGAGGRNNEQFF.

V is TRBV7-7 and J is TRBJ2-3, with 7 positions matching TRBD2. The CDR3 consists of 14 residues. Germline loops: CDR1 SSHAT, CDR2 FNYEAQ (reference sequence). The ends lost 5 bases at V and 2 bases at J; junction bases unmatched: 4. CDR3 DNA sequence: TGTGCCAGCAGCCCGGGGACTACCACAGATACGCAGTATTTT. It translates to CASSPGTTTDTQYF.

This clone occurred a few times. The chain joins TRBV6-5 to TRBJ1-1; D ambiguous. Trimming left V 5 bases short and J 0 bases short, with 7 bases between. Per germline, CDR1 MNHEY and CDR2 SVGAGI. There are 13 residues in the CDR3. In DNA form, the CDR3 reads TGTGCCAGCAGTCGCGATATGAACACTGAAGCTTTCTTT. This gives the protein CASSRDMNTEAFF.

The CDR3, as DNA: TGTGCCAGCAGCTTAGCTGCAGGAACTAACTATGGCTACACCTTC. Amino acid sequence: CASSLAAGTNYGYTF. The chain couples TRBV7-9 to TRBJ1-2; D is ambiguous. The germline V gene has CDR1 SEHNR and CDR2 FQNEAQ (reference sequence). The CDR3 loop spans 15 amino acids. V lost 0 bases and J 0 bases, leaving 8 bases between the germline ends.

The chain employs TRBV6-1 and TRBJ2-5; 9 positions match TRBD1. Germline V gene lookup returns CDR1 MNHNS and CDR2 SASEGT. The CDR3 totals 15 residues. V trimming: 3 bases; J trimming: 4 bases; junction bases outside the gene matches: 6. As DNA, the CDR3 is TGTGCCAGCAGTGACTACAGGGGGCGCGGAGAGACCCAGTACTTC. Translation: CASSDYRGRGETQYF.

CDR3 region: CASRSRDYFYEQYF. The CDR3 region has the DNA TGTGCCAGCAGATCCCGGGACTACTTCTACGAGCAGTACTTC. The V and J genes are TRBV2 and TRBJ2-7, with TRBD2 matching 7 bases. The length of the CDR3 is 14 residues. Germline trimming cut 6 bases from V and 3 bases from J; bases unmatched to any gene: 8. Germline-derived CDR1 and CDR2 are SNHLY and FYNNEI.

The genes are TRBV27 and TRBJ2-3; no firm D call. The CDR3 loop spans 17 amino acids. Germline loops: CDR1 MNHEY, CDR2 SMNVEV (reference sequence). V was cut by 5 bases and J by 0 bases, with 18 bases left in between. The DNA of the CDR3 is TGTGCCAGCAGTCTCCGGATGGGCTATGTAAGCACAGATACGCAGTATTTT. This codes for CASSLRMGYVSTDTQYF.

The CDR3 is CASSLVATGYAGNTIYF. DNA of the CDR3: TGCGCCAGCAGCTTGGTTGCCACAGGGTACGCTGGAAACACCATATATTTT. The chain employs TRBV5-1 and TRBJ1-3; the D gene is possibly TRBD1 (6 bases). V lost 0 bases, J lost 2 bases, and 15 bases lay in between. Germline V CDR1 and CDR2: SGHRS, YFSETQ. The CDR3 is 17 residues long.

This clone came up a few times. V and J are TRBV7-8 and TRBJ1-1; TRBD1 agrees at 7 bases. Looked up from germline, CDR1 is SGHVS and CDR2 is FQNEAQ. The CDR3 has 14 amino acids. V lost 3 bases to trimming and J lost 1 base; unmatched junction nucleotides: 2. The CDR3 nucleotides are TGTGCCAGCAGCTTGTGGACAGGGAACACTGAAGCTTTCTTT. Translation: CASSLWTGNTEAFF.

The J gene is TRBJ1-1, the V gene TRBV5-1; D unclear. The CDR3 spans 15 residues. CDR1 and CDR2 (germline): SGHRS, YFSETQ. V was pared by 0 bases and J by 2 bases, with 11 bases between. The CDR3, as DNA: TGCGCCAGCAGCTTGGAGTCCGTTAGAAACACTGAAGCTTTCTTT. Protein sequence: CASSLESVRNTEAFF.

This clone was observed once. V is TRBV7-9 and J is TRBJ2-5; 9 bases fit TRBD2. CDR1 is SEHNR, CDR2 FQNEAQ, per germline (reference sequence). The CDR3 spans 15 residues. With 7 bases clipped from V and 4 bases from J, the junction kept 10 bases outside the gene matches. CDR3 sequence reads: CASTPSGGRVETQYF. The DNA of the CDR3 is TGTGCCAGCACCCCCAGCGGCGGGAGGGTAGAGACCCAGTACTTC.

This clone occurred a few times. The rearrangement links TRBV19 to TRBJ1-1; 8 bases align to TRBD1. V lost 7 bases, J lost 8 bases, and 12 bases stayed unmatched. CDR1 is LNHDA and CDR2 is SQIVND in the germline V gene (reference sequence). The CDR3 runs 14 residues. The CDR3 region has the DNA TGTGCCAGTACTAACATCGGGACAGGCCCCGAAGCTTTCTTT. This encodes CASTNIGTGPEAFF.

The chain joins TRBV4-1 to TRBJ1-2; maybe TRBD1 (5 bases). The germline CDR1 and CDR2 sequences are MGHRA and YSYEKL. V was pared by 3 bases and J by 8 bases, with 19 bases between. The CDR3 runs to 15 residues. The CDR3 nucleotides are TGCGCCAGCAGCCAGGGCTGGTGGCAGGGCAGGGGCTACACCTTC. Protein sequence: CASSQGWWQGRGYTF.

The chain joins TRBV5-4 to TRBJ2-5; 7 bases are a match to TRBD1. The CDR3 is 16 amino acids. Per germline, CDR1 SGHNT and CDR2 YYREEE (reference sequence). The V segment lost 4 bases and the J segment 3 bases; nucleotides outside the gene matches: 12. The CDR3 protein is CASSPGGAGLEETQYF. The CDR3, as DNA: TGTGCCAGCAGCCCAGGGGGAGCCGGCCTAGAAGAGACCCAGTACTTC.